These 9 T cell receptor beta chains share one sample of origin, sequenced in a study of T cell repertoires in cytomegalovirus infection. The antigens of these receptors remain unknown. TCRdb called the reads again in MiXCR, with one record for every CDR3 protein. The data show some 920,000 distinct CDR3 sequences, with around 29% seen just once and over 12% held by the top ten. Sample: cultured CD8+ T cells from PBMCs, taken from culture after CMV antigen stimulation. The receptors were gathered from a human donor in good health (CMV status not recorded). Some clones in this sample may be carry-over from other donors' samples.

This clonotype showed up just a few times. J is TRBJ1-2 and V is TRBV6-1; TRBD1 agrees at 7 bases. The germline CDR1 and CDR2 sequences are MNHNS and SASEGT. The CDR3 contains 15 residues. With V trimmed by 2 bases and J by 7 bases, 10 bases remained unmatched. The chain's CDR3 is CASSEYQGEIGGYTF. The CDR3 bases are TGTGCCAGCAGTGAATACCAGGGGGAGATCGGTGGCTACACCTTC.

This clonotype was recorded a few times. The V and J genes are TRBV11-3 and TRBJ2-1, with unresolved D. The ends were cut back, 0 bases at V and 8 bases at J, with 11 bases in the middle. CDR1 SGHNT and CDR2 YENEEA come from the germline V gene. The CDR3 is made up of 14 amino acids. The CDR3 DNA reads TGTGCCAGCAGCTTAGAAGGCAGGTTGGATGAGCAGTTCTTC. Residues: CASSLEGRLDEQFF. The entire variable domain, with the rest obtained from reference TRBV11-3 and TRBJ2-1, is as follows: EAGVVQSPRYKIIEKKQPVAFWCNPISGHNTLYWYLQNLGQGPELLIRYENEEAVDDSQLPKDRFSAERLKGVDSTLKIQPAELGDSAVYLCASSLEGRLDEQFFGPGTRLTVL.

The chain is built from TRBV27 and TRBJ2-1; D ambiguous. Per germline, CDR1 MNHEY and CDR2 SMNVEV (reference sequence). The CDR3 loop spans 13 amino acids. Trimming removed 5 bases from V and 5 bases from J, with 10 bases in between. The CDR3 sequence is CASSLRTDNEQFF. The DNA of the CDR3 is TGTGCCAGCAGTCTTCGGACGGACAATGAGCAGTTCTTC.

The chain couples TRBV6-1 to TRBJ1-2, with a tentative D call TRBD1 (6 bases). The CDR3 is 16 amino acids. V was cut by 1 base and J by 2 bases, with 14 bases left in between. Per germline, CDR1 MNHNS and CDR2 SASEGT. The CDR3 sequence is CASSEDVRQANYGYTF. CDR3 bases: TGTGCCAGCAGTGAAGATGTCAGACAGGCAAACTATGGCTACACCTTC.

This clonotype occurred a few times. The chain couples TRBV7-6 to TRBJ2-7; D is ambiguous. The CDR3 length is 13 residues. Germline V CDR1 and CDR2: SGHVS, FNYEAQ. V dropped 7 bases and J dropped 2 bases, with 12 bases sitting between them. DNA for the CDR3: TGTGCCAGCACCCCGGCGCTCGCCTACGAGCAGTACTTC. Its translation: CASTPALAYEQYF.

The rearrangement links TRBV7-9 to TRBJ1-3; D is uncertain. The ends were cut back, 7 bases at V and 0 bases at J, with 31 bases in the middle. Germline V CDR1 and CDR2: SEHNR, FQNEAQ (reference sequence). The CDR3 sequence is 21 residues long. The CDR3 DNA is TGTGCCAGCATTGAACGGCCCGTCCTTGGACCCTTATACGGCTCTGGAAACACCATATATTTT. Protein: CASIERPVLGPLYGSGNTIYF.

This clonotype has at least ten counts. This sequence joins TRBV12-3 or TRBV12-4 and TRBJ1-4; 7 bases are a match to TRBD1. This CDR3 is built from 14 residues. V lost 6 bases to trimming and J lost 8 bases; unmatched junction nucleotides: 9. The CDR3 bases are TGTGCCAGCAGGCTAGGGGGCTCAGGCGAAAAACTGTTTTTT. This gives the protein CASRLGGSGEKLFF.

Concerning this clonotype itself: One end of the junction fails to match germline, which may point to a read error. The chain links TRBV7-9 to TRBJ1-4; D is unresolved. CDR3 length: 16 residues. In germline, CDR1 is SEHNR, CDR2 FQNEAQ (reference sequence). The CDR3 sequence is CVSSSSAGGKREKLFF. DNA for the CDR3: TGTGTCAGCAGCTCATCGGCGGGCGGCAAGCGGGAAAAACTGTTTTTT.

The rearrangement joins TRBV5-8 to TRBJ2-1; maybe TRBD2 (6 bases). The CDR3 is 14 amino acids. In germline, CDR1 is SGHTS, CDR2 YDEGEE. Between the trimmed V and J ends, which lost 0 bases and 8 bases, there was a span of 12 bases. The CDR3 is CASSLEGGEDEQFF. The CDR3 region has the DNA TGTGCCAGCAGCTTGGAAGGAGGGGAGGATGAGCAGTTCTTC.